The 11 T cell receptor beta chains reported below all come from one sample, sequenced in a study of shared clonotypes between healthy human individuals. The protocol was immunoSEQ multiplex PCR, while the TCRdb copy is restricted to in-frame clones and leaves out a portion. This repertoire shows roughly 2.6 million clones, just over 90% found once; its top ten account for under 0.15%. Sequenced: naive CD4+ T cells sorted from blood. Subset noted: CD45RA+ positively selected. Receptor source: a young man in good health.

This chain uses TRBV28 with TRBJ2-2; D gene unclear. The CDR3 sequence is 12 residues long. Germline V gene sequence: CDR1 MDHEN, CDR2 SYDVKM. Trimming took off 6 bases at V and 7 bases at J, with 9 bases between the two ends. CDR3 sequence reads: CASRLRGGELFF. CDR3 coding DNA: TGTGCCAGCAGATTAAGAGGCGGGGAGCTGTTTTTT.

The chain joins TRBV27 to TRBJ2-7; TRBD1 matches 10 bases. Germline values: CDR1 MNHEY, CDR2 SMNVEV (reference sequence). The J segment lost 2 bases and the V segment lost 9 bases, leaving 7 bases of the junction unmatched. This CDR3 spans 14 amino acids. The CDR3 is CASHRQGAAYEQYF. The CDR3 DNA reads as TGTGCCAGTCATCGACAGGGGGCGGCCTACGAGCAGTACTTC.

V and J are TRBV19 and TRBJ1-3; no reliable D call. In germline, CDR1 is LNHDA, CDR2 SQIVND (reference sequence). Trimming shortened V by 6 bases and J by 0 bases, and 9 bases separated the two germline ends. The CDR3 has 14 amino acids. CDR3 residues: CASRNRGSGNTIYF. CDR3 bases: TGTGCCAGTAGAAACCGCGGCTCTGGAAACACCATATATTTT.

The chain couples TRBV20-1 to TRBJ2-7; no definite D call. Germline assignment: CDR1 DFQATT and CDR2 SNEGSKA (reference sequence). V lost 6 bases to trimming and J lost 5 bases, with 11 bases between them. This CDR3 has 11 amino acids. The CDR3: CSASDPHEQYF. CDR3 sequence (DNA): TGCAGTGCGTCCGACCCCCACGAGCAGTACTTC.

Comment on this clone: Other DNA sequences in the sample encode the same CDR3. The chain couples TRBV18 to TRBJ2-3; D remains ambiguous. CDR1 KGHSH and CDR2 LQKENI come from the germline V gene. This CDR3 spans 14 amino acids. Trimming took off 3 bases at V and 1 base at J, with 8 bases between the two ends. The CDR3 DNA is TGTGCCAGCTCACCCATTGGGGGCACAGATACGCAGTATTTT. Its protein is CASSPIGGTDTQYF. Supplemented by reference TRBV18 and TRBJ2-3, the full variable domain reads NAGVMQNPRHLVRRRGQEARLRCSPMKGHSHVYWYRQLPEEGLKFMVYLQKENIIDESGMPKERFSAEFPKEGPSILRIQQVVRGDSAAYFCASSPIGGTDTQYFGPGTRLTVL.

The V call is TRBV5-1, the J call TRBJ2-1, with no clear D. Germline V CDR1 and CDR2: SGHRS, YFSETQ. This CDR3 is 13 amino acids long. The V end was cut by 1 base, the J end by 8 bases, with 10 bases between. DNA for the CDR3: TGCGCCAGCAGCTTGACCGGGTTCGATGAGCAGTTCTTC. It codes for CASSLTGFDEQFF.

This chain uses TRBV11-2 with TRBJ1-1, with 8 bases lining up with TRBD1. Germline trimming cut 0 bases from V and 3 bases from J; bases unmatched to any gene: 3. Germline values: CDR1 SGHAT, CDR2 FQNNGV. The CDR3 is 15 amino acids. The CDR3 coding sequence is TGTGCCAGCAGCTTAGACAGGGGGCCGGACACTGAAGCTTTCTTT. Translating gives CASSLDRGPDTEAFF.

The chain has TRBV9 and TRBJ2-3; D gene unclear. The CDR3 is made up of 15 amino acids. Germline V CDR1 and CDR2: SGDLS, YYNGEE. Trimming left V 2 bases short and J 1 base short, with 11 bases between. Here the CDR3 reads CASSVLGLGTDTQYF. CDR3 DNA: TGTGCCAGCAGCGTTCTGGGGTTAGGCACAGATACGCAGTATTTT.

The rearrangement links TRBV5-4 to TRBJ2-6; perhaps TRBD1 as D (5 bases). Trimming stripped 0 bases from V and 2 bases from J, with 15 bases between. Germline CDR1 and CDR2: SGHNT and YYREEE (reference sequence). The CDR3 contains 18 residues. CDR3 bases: TGTGCCAGCAGCTTGGCTGGCAGGGCCCCCACTGGGGCCAACGTCCTGACTTTC. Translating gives CASSLAGRAPTGANVLTF. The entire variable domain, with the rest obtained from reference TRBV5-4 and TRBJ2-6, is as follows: ETGVTQSPTHLIKTRGQQVTLRCSSQSGHNTVSWYQQALGQGPQFIFQYYREEENGRGNFPPRFSGLQFPNYSSELNVNALELDDSALYLCASSLAGRAPTGANVLTFGAGSRLTVL.

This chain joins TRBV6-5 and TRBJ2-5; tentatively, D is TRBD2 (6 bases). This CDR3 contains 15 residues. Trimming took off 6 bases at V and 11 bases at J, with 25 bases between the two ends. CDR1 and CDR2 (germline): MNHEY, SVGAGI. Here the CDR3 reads CASSSAGWGSGEQYF. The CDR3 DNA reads TGTGCCAGCAGCTCCGCGGGGTGGGGGAGTGGAGAGCAGTACTTC.

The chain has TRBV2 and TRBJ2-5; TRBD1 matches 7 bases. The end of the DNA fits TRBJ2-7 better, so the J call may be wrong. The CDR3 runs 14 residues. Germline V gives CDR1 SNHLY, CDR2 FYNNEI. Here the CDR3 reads CASSGQESSYEQYF. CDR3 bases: TGTGCCAGCAGCGGACAGGAATCCTCCTACGAGCAGTACTTC.